This T cell receptor (beta chain) was sequenced in a study of blood T cell repertoires in COVID-19. Overall study: Acute and convalescent COVID-19 samples came from the United States, Italy and Spain.

This table comes from immunoSEQ multiplex PCR, and its TCRdb copy is limited to in-frame clones, with some not included. The sample holds 200,000 to 250,000 clones; 65% to 90% are singletons and the top ten take roughly 7%. Germline trimming cut 5 bases from V and 2 bases from J; bases unmatched to any gene: 9. This CDR3 region has 16 residues. The germline V gene has CDR1 SNHLY and CDR2 FYNNEI. Source material: peripheral blood. The sequence came from a woman aged 50 to 65 with acute or convalescent COVID-19. This sequence joins TRBV2 and TRBJ2-1, with 7 bases that match TRBD1. CDR3 sequence: CASSSARTGTYNEQFF. DNA of the CDR3: TGTGCCAGCAGTTCCGCCAGGACAGGCACCTACAATGAGCAGTTCTTC.